These 29 T cell receptor beta chains were sequenced from one sample in a study of blood T cell repertoires in COVID-19. Assay used: immunoSEQ multiplex PCR; TCRdb lists only in-frame clones, some missing. Of some 50,000 clones detected, 70% to 90% appear once; the ten largest clones hold approximately 3.1%. Sequenced input: PBMCs or T cells enriched from blood (not recorded which). The receptor set was obtained from a woman between 45 and 65 years old who had recovered from COVID-19.

The chain employs TRBV5-1 and TRBJ2-3; 7 bases are a match to TRBD1. V shed 1 base and J 1 base; nucleotides not matched to a gene: 6. Per germline, CDR1 SGHRS and CDR2 YFSETQ. CDR3 length: 16 amino acids. CDR3 in amino acids: CASSLPKGAGTDTQYF. Written as DNA, the CDR3 is TGCGCCAGCAGCTTGCCAAAGGGGGCGGGCACAGATACGCAGTATTTT.

The J gene is TRBJ1-1, the V gene TRBV19, with unresolved D. Germline-derived CDR1 and CDR2 are LNHDA and SQIVND (reference sequence). V dropped 4 bases and J dropped 1 base, with 7 bases sitting between them. This CDR3 has 13 residues. The CDR3 spells CASSNRENTEAFF. The CDR3 DNA reads as TGTGCCAGTAGTAACAGAGAGAACACTGAAGCTTTCTTT. Filled out from reference TRBV19 and TRBJ1-1, the complete variable domain reads DGGITQSPKYLFRKEGQNVTLSCEQNLNHDAMYWYRQDPGQGLRLIYYSQIVNDFQKGDIAEGYSVSREKKESFPLTVTSAQKNPTAFYLCASSNRENTEAFFGQGTRLTVV.

The gene calls are TRBV6-5 and TRBJ2-2; perhaps TRBD2 as D (6 bases). The CDR3 runs 14 residues. Deletions cut 6 bases from V and 6 bases from J, with 14 bases between. Germline V gene sequence: CDR1 MNHEY, CDR2 SVGAGI. The CDR3 DNA follows: TGTGCCAGCAGCGGGACTCCTGGACCCGGGGAGCTGTTTTTT. As protein: CASSGTPGPGELFF.

This sequence joins TRBV18 and TRBJ1-2; D perhaps matches TRBD1 (5 bases). Germline assignment: CDR1 KGHSH and CDR2 LQKENI. The CDR3 totals 14 residues. Between the trimmed V and J ends, which lost 2 bases and 5 bases, there was a span of 12 bases. The CDR3 reads CASSPETAGYGYTF. The CDR3 DNA is TGTGCCAGCTCACCAGAGACAGCGGGATATGGCTACACCTTC.

This chain connects TRBV3-1 (or the pseudogene TRBV3-2) to TRBJ1-2; 10 bases map to TRBD1. J gave up 6 bases and V 0 bases, and 4 bases lay outside the gene matches. Germline V gives CDR1 LGHDT, CDR2 YNNKEL (reference sequence). This CDR3 region has 15 residues. CDR3 protein: CASSQDRGTGDGYTF. Written as DNA, the CDR3 is TGTGCCAGCAGCCAAGATCGGGGGACAGGGGATGGCTACACCTTC.

The gene calls are TRBV18 and TRBJ2-7, with 10 bases aligning to TRBD2. CDR3 size: 15 residues. Unmatched junction bases numbered 2, after V lost 3 bases and J lost 0 bases. The germline CDR1 and CDR2 sequences are KGHSH and LQKENI. The CDR3 is CASSPASGSSYEQYF. The DNA for the CDR3 is TGTGCCAGCTCACCGGCTAGCGGGAGCTCCTACGAGCAGTACTTC.

The DNA of the CDR3 is TGTGCCAGTAGCCTGAGTGCAACTAATGAAAAACTGTTTTTT. Translating it yields CASSLSATNEKLFF. The rearrangement joins TRBV19 to TRBJ1-4; D is unclear. Trimming shortened V by 6 bases and J by 0 bases, and 8 bases separated the two germline ends. The length of the CDR3 is 14 residues. Per the germline V gene, CDR1 is LNHDA and CDR2 is SQIVND (reference sequence).

The chain links TRBV3-1 (or the pseudogene TRBV3-2) to TRBJ1-4; a possible D gene is TRBD1 (6 bases). Germline-derived CDR1 and CDR2 are LGHDT and YNNKEL (reference sequence). Trimming removed 8 bases from V and 4 bases from J, with 17 bases in between. The CDR3 is 15 amino acids. CDR3 bases: TGTGCCAGCGCCTCCCCCGGGACAATTAATGAAAAACTGTTTTTT. Its protein product is CASASPGTINEKLFF.

V usage is TRBV5-8 and J usage is TRBJ2-7; D perhaps matches TRBD2 (7 bases). There are 16 residues in the CDR3. V was clipped by 4 bases and J by 3 bases, with 20 bases between them. Germline assignment: CDR1 SGHTS and CDR2 YDEGEE. This CDR3 is CASSPGEGYYYYEQYF. The CDR3, as DNA: TGTGCCAGCAGCCCAGGGGAGGGGTACTACTACTACGAGCAGTACTTC.

The J gene is TRBJ2-2, the V gene TRBV3-1 (or the pseudogene TRBV3-2); TRBD2 matches 10 bases. The CDR3 length is 17 residues. Germline V lookup: CDR1 LGHDT, CDR2 YNNKEL (reference sequence). The J segment lost 6 bases and the V segment lost 3 bases, leaving 10 bases of the junction unmatched. CDR3 nucleotide sequence: TGTGCCAGCAGCCAGGACTTTGTAGCGGGGGGCCCCGGGGAGCTGTTTTTT. Translated: CASSQDFVAGGPGELFF.

This chain uses TRBV5-5 with TRBJ2-5; TRBD2 is a possible D gene (5 bases). The V gene lost 5 bases and the J gene lost 1 base, with 12 bases spanning the gap. CDR1 is SGHKS, CDR2 YYEKEE, per germline (reference sequence). This CDR3 has 14 residues. The DNA for the CDR3 is TGTGCCAGCAGTTCCTACGGGGTCCAAGAGACCCAGTACTTC. This encodes CASSSYGVQETQYF.

The chain carries TRBV6-5 and TRBJ2-1; TRBD2 aligns across 13 bases. There are 14 residues in the CDR3. Germline trimming cut 9 bases from V and 7 bases from J; bases unmatched to any gene: 6. The germline V gene encodes CDR1 MNHEY and CDR2 SVGAGI. CDR3 loop: CASKLAGGNNEQFF. Here the CDR3 DNA reads TGTGCCAGTAAACTAGCGGGGGGGAATAATGAGCAGTTCTTC.

CDR3 region: CASSPGSTDTQYF. The CDR3 DNA reads as TGCGCCAGCAGCCCAGGGAGCACAGATACGCAGTATTTT. The chain uses TRBV5-1 and TRBJ2-3; TRBD1 might be the D (5 bases). The CDR3 runs to 13 residues. CDR1 SGHRS and CDR2 YFSETQ come from the germline V gene. Trimming took 4 bases from V and 0 from J, leaving 6 bases between them.

This chain connects TRBV24-1 to TRBJ2-1, with 10 bases that match TRBD1. The germline V gene encodes CDR1 KGHDR and CDR2 SFDVKD. V lost 5 bases, J lost 9 bases, and 12 bases stayed unmatched. This CDR3 comprises 16 residues. The DNA for the CDR3 is TGTGCCACCAGTGCTAACCGGGACAGGGGAGGTAGTGAGCAGTTCTTC. It codes for CATSANRDRGGSEQFF.

This chain connects TRBV29-1 to TRBJ2-7; 8 bases fit TRBD1. After removal of 5 bases from V and 5 bases from J, the junction contained 5 bases not matched to a gene. Per germline, CDR1 SQVTM and CDR2 ANQGSEA. The CDR3 spans 12 residues. CDR3 amino acids: CSVTHRGNEQYF. In DNA form, the CDR3 reads TGCAGCGTTACTCACAGGGGGAACGAGCAGTACTTC.

This chain joins TRBV28 and TRBJ1-1; TRBD1 might be the D (5 bases). Deletions cut 9 bases from V and 3 bases from J, with 17 bases between. Germline V gives CDR1 MDHEN, CDR2 SYDVKM. The CDR3 sequence is 14 residues long. CDR3 loop: CASESGLGHTEAFF. The CDR3 DNA reads as TGTGCCAGTGAATCAGGGTTAGGGCACACTGAAGCTTTCTTT. Drawing the rest from reference TRBV28 and TRBJ1-1, the complete variable domain is DVKVTQSSRYLVKRTGEKVFLECVQDMDHENMFWYRQDPGLGLRLIYFSYDVKMKEKGDIPEGYSVSREKKERFSLILESASTNQTSMYLCASESGLGHTEAFFGQGTRLTVV.

In this sample, this clone turned up once. The J gene is TRBJ2-2, the V gene TRBV7-2; D is ambiguous. This CDR3 is built from 12 residues. V lost 2 bases and J 6 bases, leaving 4 bases between the germline ends. Germline V lookup: CDR1 SGHTA, CDR2 FQGNSA. CDR3 region: CASSLWPGELFF. In nucleotides, the CDR3 is TGTGCCAGCAGCTTATGGCCCGGGGAGCTGTTTTTT. Filled out from reference TRBV7-2 and TRBJ2-2, the complete variable domain reads GAGVSQSPSNKVTEKGKDVELRCDPISGHTALYWYRQSLGQGLEFLIYFQGNSAPDKSGLPSDRFSAERTGGSVSTLTIQRTQQEDSAVYLCASSLWPGELFFGEGSRLTVL.

V gene TRBV4-2 combines with J gene TRBJ1-5, with TRBD1 matching over 9 bases. Germline V lookup: CDR1 LGHNA, CDR2 YNFKEQ. The CDR3 extends over 14 amino acids. Unmatched junction bases numbered 6, after V lost 5 bases and J lost 7 bases. The CDR3 DNA is TGTGCCAGCAGCATAGACAGGGGGAAACAGCCCCAGCATTTT. Residues: CASSIDRGKQPQHF.

The genes are TRBV15 and TRBJ2-5; D unresolved. This CDR3 region has 13 residues. V was shortened by 0 bases and J by 4 bases, with 6 bases between the two germline ends. CDR1 is LNHNV, CDR2 YYDKDF, per germline (reference sequence). The CDR3 protein is CATSRDLGETQYF. The DNA for the CDR3 is TGTGCCACCAGCAGAGATCTAGGAGAGACCCAGTACTTC.

The genes are TRBV4-2 and TRBJ2-1; 10 positions match TRBD2. Trimming at V came to 3 bases and at J to 9 bases, leaving 8 bases not matched to a gene. Germline V gives CDR1 LGHNA, CDR2 YNFKEQ. The CDR3 is 15 residues long. DNA for the CDR3: TGTGCCAGCAGCCAGGGGCTAGCGGGAGTGGGTGAGCAGTTCTTC. This sequence encodes CASSQGLAGVGEQFF.

The rearrangement links TRBV5-1 to TRBJ2-5; a weak D match, TRBD1 (6 bases). Deletions cut 0 bases from V and 5 bases from J, with 14 bases between. Looked up from germline, CDR1 is SGHRS and CDR2 is YFSETQ. The CDR3 consists of 15 residues. CDR3 region: CASSLVSQGIETQYF. The CDR3 DNA reads TGCGCCAGCAGCTTGGTGTCACAGGGTATTGAGACCCAGTACTTC.

This chain connects TRBV3-1 (or the pseudogene TRBV3-2) to TRBJ2-5; tentative D call: TRBD2 (5 bases). Trimming left V 0 bases short and J 5 bases short, with 19 bases between. There are 17 residues in the CDR3. Germline V CDR1 and CDR2: LGHDT, YNNKEL (reference sequence). The CDR3 loop reads CASSQDLAARAEETQYF. The DNA of the CDR3 is TGTGCCAGCAGCCAAGATCTGGCCGCGAGAGCGGAGGAGACCCAGTACTTC.

This clone was observed a single time. The chain joins TRBV6-2 or TRBV6-3 to TRBJ2-1; D is unclear. Looked up from germline, CDR1 is MNHEY and CDR2 is SVGEGT. Trimming left V 1 base short and J 8 bases short, with 6 bases between. The length of the CDR3 is 12 residues. The chain's CDR3 is CASSYLFYEQFF. CDR3 DNA: TGTGCCAGCAGTTACTTGTTCTATGAGCAGTTCTTC.

The chain links TRBV18 to TRBJ1-1; D uncertain. The CDR3 spans 14 residues. From germline, CDR1 is KGHSH and CDR2 LQKENI. Trimming took off 5 bases at V and 1 base at J, with 11 bases between the two ends. The CDR3 is CASSLVGRNTEAFF. The CDR3 DNA is TGTGCCAGCTCATTGGTGGGCAGGAACACTGAAGCTTTCTTT. Using reference TRBV18 and TRBJ1-1 for the parts outside the CDR3, the full variable domain is NAGVMQNPRHLVRRRGQEARLRCSPMKGHSHVYWYRQLPEEGLKFMVYLQKENIIDESGMPKERFSAEFPKEGPSILRIQQVVRGDSAAYFCASSLVGRNTEAFFGQGTRLTVV.

The chain uses TRBV3-1 (or the pseudogene TRBV3-2) and TRBJ2-3; perhaps TRBD2 as D (5 bases). Per germline, CDR1 LGHDT and CDR2 YNNKEL (reference sequence). Between the trimmed V and J ends, which lost 4 bases and 2 bases, there was a span of 16 bases. CDR3 size: 16 residues. The CDR3 reads CASSRNLQRLTDTQYF. The CDR3 nucleotides are TGTGCCAGCAGCCGGAATCTTCAGCGGCTCACAGATACGCAGTATTTT.

The chain uses TRBV18 and TRBJ1-5; the D is unclear. Germline loops: CDR1 KGHSH, CDR2 LQKENI. This CDR3 comprises 14 residues. Trimming shortened V by 5 bases and J by 5 bases, and 13 bases separated the two germline ends. CDR3 residues: CASSIDTMDQPQHF. The CDR3 region has the DNA TGTGCCAGCTCAATTGACACGATGGATCAGCCCCAGCATTTT.

The chain links TRBV7-2 to TRBJ2-7; 8 bases line up with TRBD1. V gave up 5 bases and J gave up 1 base; unmatched junction bases: 13. Germline V gives CDR1 SGHTA, CDR2 FQGNSA. There are 17 residues in the CDR3. CDR3 nucleotide sequence: TGTGCCAGCAGCCTGCGACAGGGGTTACGGACGTCCTACGAGCAGTACTTC. As protein: CASSLRQGLRTSYEQYF.

This clone came up a few times. The chain carries TRBV7-3 and TRBJ2-7, with D unclear. CDR1 is SGHTA, CDR2 FQGTGA, per germline. The length of the CDR3 is 13 residues. Trimming took off 0 bases at V and 6 bases at J, with 9 bases between the two ends. Written as DNA, the CDR3 is TGTGCCAGCAGCTTAACCTACCAGCGCGAGCAGTACTTC. Its protein is CASSLTYQREQYF.

The chain uses TRBV29-1 and TRBJ1-2; weak D call: TRBD1 (5 bases). Trimming cost V 7 bases and J 3 bases, with 12 bases left between them. Germline V gene lookup returns CDR1 SQVTM and CDR2 ANQGSEA. The CDR3 sequence is 12 residues long. CDR3 loop: CSDIDRYYGYTF. The CDR3 DNA sequence: TGCAGCGATATAGACAGATACTATGGCTACACCTTC. The whole variable domain, remainder taken from reference TRBV29-1 and TRBJ1-2, is SAVISQKPSRDICQRGTSLTIQCQVDSQVTMMFWYRQQPGQSLTLIATANQGSEATYESGFVIDKFPISRPNLTFSTLTVSNMSPEDSSIYLCSDIDRYYGYTFGSGTRLTVV.